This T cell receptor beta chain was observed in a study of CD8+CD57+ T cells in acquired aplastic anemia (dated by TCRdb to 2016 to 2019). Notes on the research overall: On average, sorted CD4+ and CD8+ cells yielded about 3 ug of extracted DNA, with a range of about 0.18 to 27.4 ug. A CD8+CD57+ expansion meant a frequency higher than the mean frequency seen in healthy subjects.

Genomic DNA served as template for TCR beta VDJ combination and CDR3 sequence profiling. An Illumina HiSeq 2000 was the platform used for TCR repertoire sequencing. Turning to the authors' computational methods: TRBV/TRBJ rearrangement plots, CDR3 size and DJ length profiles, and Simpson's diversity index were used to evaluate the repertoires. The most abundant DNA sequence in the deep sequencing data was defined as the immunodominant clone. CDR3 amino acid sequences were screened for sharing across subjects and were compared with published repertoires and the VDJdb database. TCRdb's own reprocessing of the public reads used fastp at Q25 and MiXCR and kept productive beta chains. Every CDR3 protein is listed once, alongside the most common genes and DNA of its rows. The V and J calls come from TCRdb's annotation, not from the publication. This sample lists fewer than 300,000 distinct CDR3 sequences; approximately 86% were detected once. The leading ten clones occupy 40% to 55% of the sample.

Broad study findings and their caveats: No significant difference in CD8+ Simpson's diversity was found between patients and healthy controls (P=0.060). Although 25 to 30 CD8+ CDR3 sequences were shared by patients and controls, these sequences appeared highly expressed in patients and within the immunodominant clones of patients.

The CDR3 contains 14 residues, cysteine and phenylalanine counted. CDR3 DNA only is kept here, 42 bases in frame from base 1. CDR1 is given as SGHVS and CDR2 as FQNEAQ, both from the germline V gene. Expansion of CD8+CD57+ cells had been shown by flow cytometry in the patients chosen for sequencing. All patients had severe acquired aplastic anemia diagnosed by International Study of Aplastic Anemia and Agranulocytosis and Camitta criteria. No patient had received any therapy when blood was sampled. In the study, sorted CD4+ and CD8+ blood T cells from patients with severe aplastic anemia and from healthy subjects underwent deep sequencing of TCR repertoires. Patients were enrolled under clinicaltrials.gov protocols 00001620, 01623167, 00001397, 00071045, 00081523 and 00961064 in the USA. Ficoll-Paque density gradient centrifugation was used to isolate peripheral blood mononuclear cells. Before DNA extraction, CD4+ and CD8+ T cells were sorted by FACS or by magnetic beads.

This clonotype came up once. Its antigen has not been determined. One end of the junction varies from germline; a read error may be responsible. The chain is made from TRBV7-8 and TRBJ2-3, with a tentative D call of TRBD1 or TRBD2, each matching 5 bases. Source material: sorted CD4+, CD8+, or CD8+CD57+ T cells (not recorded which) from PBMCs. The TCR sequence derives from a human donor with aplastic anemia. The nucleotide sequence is TGTGCCGGCAGCTTAGCGACAGGCACAGATACGCAGTATTTT. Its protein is CAGSLATGTDTQYF. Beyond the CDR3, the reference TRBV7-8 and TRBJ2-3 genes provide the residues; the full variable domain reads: GAGVSQSPRYKVAKRGQDVALRCDPISGHVSLFWYQQALGQGPEFLTYFQNEAQLDKSGLPSDRFFAERPEGSVSTLKIQRTQQEDSAVYLCAGSLATGTDTQYFGPGTRLTVL.